These 28 T cell receptor beta chains were all obtained from the same sample, sequenced in a study of technical replicates of blood from several donors. Data came from immunoSEQ multiplex PCR; TCRdb stores just in-frame clones and leaves some out. The sample consists of 40,000 to 65,000 clones, 86% of them appearing once. Source material: PBMCs. Receptors originate from a human donor in good health. Some clones in this sample may be carry-over from other donors' samples.

The chain combines TRBV5-8 with TRBJ1-2; D uncertain. CDR1 is SGHTS, CDR2 YDEGEE, per germline. CDR3 length equals 14 residues. V was clipped by 2 bases and J by 3 bases, with 11 bases between them. The chain's CDR3 is CASSFLDGDYGYTF. CDR3 coding DNA: TGTGCCAGCAGCTTCTTGGACGGGGACTATGGCTACACCTTC. The complete variable domain, with remaining parts taken from reference TRBV5-8 and TRBJ1-2, reads EAGVTQSPTHLIKTRGQQATLRCSPISGHTSVYWYQQALGLGLQFLLWYDEGEERNRGNFPPRFSGRQFPNYSSELNVNALELEDSALYLCASSFLDGDYGYTFGSGTRLTVV.

V is TRBV9 and J is TRBJ2-1; TRBD1 might be the D (6 bases). This CDR3 spans 14 amino acids. V was shortened by 3 bases and J by 5 bases, with 12 bases between the two germline ends. Germline-derived CDR1 and CDR2 are SGDLS and YYNGEE. The CDR3 protein is CASSGPDRNNEQFF. Here the CDR3 DNA reads TGTGCCAGCAGCGGCCCCGACAGGAACAATGAGCAGTTCTTC.

J is TRBJ2-3 and V is TRBV12-5, with 7 bases lining up with TRBD1. J lost 1 base, V lost 5 bases, and 6 bases had no gene match. CDR1 and CDR2 from the germline V gene are LGHNT and FRNRAP. CDR3 length equals 15 residues. Here the CDR3 DNA reads TGTGCTAGTGGTCATTCAACAGGGGGCACAGATACGCAGTATTTT. Translation: CASGHSTGGTDTQYF.

This clone has only one observation. This rearrangement joins TRBV7-2 to TRBJ1-2; TRBD1 matches at 11 bases. Germline V CDR1 and CDR2: SGHTA, FQGNSA. This CDR3 has 16 residues. The ends lost 1 base at V and 6 bases at J; junction bases unmatched: 7. The CDR3 DNA reads as TGTGCCAGCAGCTTAGTCCACGGACAGGGGGCCAATGGCTACACCTTC. The encoded protein is CASSLVHGQGANGYTF.

This rearrangement joins TRBV6-1 to TRBJ1-2; TRBD1 matches at 7 bases. The CDR3 spans 13 residues. Trimming took 6 bases from V and 2 from J; bases not matched to a gene: 3. Germline-derived CDR1 and CDR2 are MNHNS and SASEGT. CDR3 amino acids: CASRETGNYGYTF. CDR3 sequence (DNA): TGTGCCAGCAGAGAGACAGGGAACTATGGCTACACCTTC.

V is TRBV6-5 and J is TRBJ2-5; weak D call: TRBD1 (6 bases). Trimming removed 6 bases at V and 5 bases at J, with 19 bases between. CDR1 is MNHEY, CDR2 SVGAGI, per germline. This CDR3 is built from 15 residues. CDR3 in DNA: TGTGCCAGCAGACAAGGGGGAAGGGGCAAGGAGACCCAGTACTTC. Its protein product is CASRQGGRGKETQYF.

The chain is built from TRBV2 and TRBJ2-3; 14 nucleotides line up with TRBD2. The germline CDR1 and CDR2 sequences are SNHLY and FYNNEI. CDR3 length equals 17 residues. With V trimmed by 2 bases and J by 7 bases, 8 bases remained unmatched. CDR3 protein: CASSEIPTSGGANTQYF. The DNA for the CDR3 is TGTGCCAGCAGTGAAATTCCGACTAGCGGGGGGGCGAATACGCAGTATTTT.

The gene calls are TRBV18 and TRBJ1-1, with D possibly TRBD1 on 5 matching bases. Germline V gene sequence: CDR1 KGHSH, CDR2 LQKENI. V lost 5 bases and J 1 base, leaving 11 bases between the germline ends. The CDR3 spans 14 residues. The DNA for the CDR3 is TGTGCCAGCTCAAAAGACAGTAGGAACACTGAAGCTTTCTTT. As protein: CASSKDSRNTEAFF.

In its sample, this clone was seen once. The V gene is TRBV4-1, the J gene TRBJ1-1; no definite D call. V lost 3 bases to trimming and J lost 2 bases, with 10 bases between them. This CDR3 has 14 residues. Germline values: CDR1 MGHRA, CDR2 YSYEKL. The DNA for the CDR3 is TGCGCCAGCAGCCAGCCCGGGAGAAACACTGAAGCTTTCTTT. Protein product: CASSQPGRNTEAFF.

The chain joins TRBV4-1 to TRBJ1-1; 9 nucleotides match TRBD1. This CDR3 is 15 amino acids long. Germline CDR1 and CDR2: MGHRA and YSYEKL. The ends lost 3 bases at V and 5 bases at J; junction bases unmatched: 7. The chain's CDR3 is CASSQGQGFKTEAFF. The CDR3 nucleotides read TGCGCCAGCAGCCAGGGACAGGGATTCAAAACTGAAGCTTTCTTT.

V and J are TRBV2 and TRBJ1-2, with D perhaps matching TRBD1 (6 bases). From germline, CDR1 is SNHLY and CDR2 FYNNEI. Trimming took 2 bases from V and 5 from J, leaving 15 bases between them. The CDR3 contains 15 residues. Here the CDR3 DNA reads TGTGCCAGCAGTGAATCCTGGACAGCCCAATATGGCTACACCTTC. This gives the protein CASSESWTAQYGYTF. The whole variable domain, remainder taken from reference TRBV2 and TRBJ1-2, is EPEVTQTPSHQVTQMGQEVILRCVPISNHLYFYWYRQILGQKVEFLVSFYNNEISEKSEIFDDQFSVERPDGSNFTLKIRSTKLEDSAMYFCASSESWTAQYGYTFGSGTRLTVV.

The V call is TRBV5-6, the J call TRBJ1-2; D is uncertain. The CDR3 has 15 residues. V was clipped by 0 bases and J by 4 bases, with 13 bases between them. Per the germline V gene, CDR1 is SGHDT and CDR2 is YYEEEE. DNA of the CDR3: TGTGCCAGCAGCTTGGAGTATGGCAGGTCCTATGGCTACACCTTC. Its translation is CASSLEYGRSYGYTF.

This sequence joins TRBV10-3 and TRBJ1-1; TRBD1 aligns across 7 bases. This CDR3 comprises 13 residues. J lost 4 bases, V lost 9 bases, and 8 bases had no gene match. Germline CDR1 ENHRY, CDR2 SYGVKD. The CDR3 protein is CAMEGALGTEAFF. DNA of the CDR3: TGTGCCATGGAGGGGGCGCTAGGCACTGAAGCTTTCTTT.

The chain combines TRBV7-2 with TRBJ2-3, with 12 bases lining up with TRBD2. Germline V gives CDR1 SGHTA, CDR2 FQGNSA. J lost 4 bases, V lost 1 base, and 9 bases had no gene match. This CDR3 region has 18 residues. This CDR3 reads CASSLVGLTSGSSDTQYF. CDR3 bases: TGTGCCAGCAGCTTAGTAGGATTGACTAGCGGGAGTTCAGATACGCAGTATTTT.

A few counts support this clone. The rearrangement joins TRBV6-1 to TRBJ1-3; no definite D call. V lost 6 bases, J lost 5 bases, and 11 bases lay in between. The CDR3 contains 13 residues. Germline CDR1 and CDR2: MNHNS and SASEGT. CDR3 sequence (DNA): TGTGCCAGCAGGACCGGGTCGCGAAACACCATATATTTT. Translated: CASRTGSRNTIYF.

V gene TRBV9 combines with J gene TRBJ2-5; D possibly corresponds to TRBD2 (6 bases). V gave up 2 bases and J gave up 5 bases, with 10 bases separating them. The length of the CDR3 is 13 residues. The germline CDR1 and CDR2 sequences are SGDLS and YYNGEE. CDR3 nucleotide sequence: TGTGCCAGCAGCGTTGGGACTCCGGAGACCCAGTACTTC. It yields the protein CASSVGTPETQYF.

In this sample, this clone turned up once. The rearrangement joins TRBV6-4 to TRBJ2-7; the match to TRBD1 covers 9 bases. This CDR3 spans 13 amino acids. The V gene's germline CDR1 is MRHNA and CDR2 SNTAGT. J lost 7 bases, V lost 8 bases, and 9 bases had no gene match. The DNA of the CDR3 is TGTGCCAGCCGACAGGGGGAGGCTCGTGAGCAGTACTTC. Its protein product is CASRQGEAREQYF.

The gene calls are TRBV7-8 and TRBJ1-2, with D hard to call. CDR3 length: 11 amino acids. Germline CDR1 is SGHVS and CDR2 is FQNEAQ. The ends were cut back, 5 bases at V and 4 bases at J, with 5 bases in the middle. The CDR3 DNA is TGTGCCAGCAGCAGCCGCTATGGCTACACCTTC. Translated: CASSSRYGYTF.

In nucleotides, the CDR3 is TGTGCCGGAGCCCTACCGAACTCTGGAAACACCATATATTTT. It translates to CAGALPNSGNTIYF. The chain combines TRBV30 with TRBJ1-3; no clear D gene. The CDR3 covers 14 residues. CDR1 and CDR2 (germline): GTSNPN, SVGIG (reference sequence). V lost 8 bases and J 0 bases, leaving 14 bases between the germline ends.

V and J are TRBV2 and TRBJ2-2; 9 bases agree with TRBD1. The length of the CDR3 is 17 residues. Germline V gene lookup returns CDR1 SNHLY and CDR2 FYNNEI. V was pared by 5 bases and J by 4 bases, with 11 bases of the junction left unmatched. CDR3 in DNA: TGTGCCAGCAGTCAGATACAGGGGGCGCGGGTCACCGGGGAGCTGTTTTTT. Its protein product is CASSQIQGARVTGELFF.

The CDR3 region is CASSQNWAGDTQYF. In DNA, the CDR3 is TGCGCCAGCAGCCAAAACTGGGCGGGGGATACGCAGTATTTT. J is TRBJ2-3 and V is TRBV4-3; perhaps TRBD2 as D (6 bases). Germline CDR1 reads LGHNA; CDR2 reads YSLEER. The CDR3 is 14 amino acids. Trimming stripped 2 bases from V and 6 bases from J, with 12 bases between.

The chain uses TRBV4-2 and TRBJ1-2; D is perhaps TRBD1 (6 bases). V was trimmed by 2 bases and J by 8 bases, leaving 15 bases between them. The CDR3 contains 14 residues. Looked up from germline, CDR1 is LGHNA and CDR2 is YNFKEQ. CDR3: CASSQPMTGWGYTF. Here the CDR3 DNA reads TGTGCCAGCAGCCAACCAATGACAGGATGGGGCTACACCTTC.

J is TRBJ2-5 and V is TRBV6-5, with TRBD1 as a possible D gene (6 bases). This CDR3 contains 15 residues. Germline V gives CDR1 MNHEY, CDR2 SVGAGI. Deletions cut 0 bases from V and 1 base from J, with 9 bases between. The CDR3 DNA reads as TGTGCCAGCAGTTACTCGGAACAGGGCCAAGAGACCCAGTACTTC. It codes for CASSYSEQGQETQYF.

The chain is built from TRBV5-4 and TRBJ2-7, with 11 bases matching TRBD1. CDR1 is SGHNT, CDR2 YYREEE, per germline (reference sequence). V trimming: 4 bases; J trimming: 3 bases; junction bases outside the gene matches: 6. The CDR3 is 15 residues long. The chain's CDR3 is CASSLSGTGGYEQYF. CDR3 in DNA: TGTGCCAGCAGCCTTTCCGGGACAGGGGGCTACGAGCAGTACTTC.

The chain employs TRBV7-2 and TRBJ2-7, with TRBD1 matching 9 bases. The CDR3 loop spans 13 amino acids. The junction had 5 bases not matched to a gene; V was cut back by 5 bases and J by 6 bases. Germline V gene sequence: CDR1 SGHTA, CDR2 FQGNSA. CDR3 nucleotide sequence: TGTGCCAGCAGCCGGGACAGGGAGTCCGAGCAGTACTTC. This translates into CASSRDRESEQYF.

The chain carries TRBV4-1 and TRBJ2-3, with 8 bases aligning to TRBD1. The CDR3 runs to 16 residues. The V gene's germline CDR1 is MGHRA and CDR2 YSYEKL. V was pared by 1 base and J by 1 base, with 4 bases of the junction left unmatched. The CDR3 sequence is CASSQGGRGRTDTQYF. The DNA for the CDR3 is TGCGCCAGCAGCCAAGGTGGCAGGGGGCGCACAGATACGCAGTATTTT.

The chain couples TRBV25-1 to TRBJ2-1; 11 positions agree with TRBD2. The CDR3 extends over 16 amino acids. Germline V gene sequence: CDR1 MGHDK, CDR2 SYGVNS. The trim removed 1 base at V and 5 bases at J, leaving 4 bases unmatched. The chain's CDR3 is CASSESEGLADNEQFF. Here the CDR3 DNA reads TGTGCCAGCAGTGAATCAGAGGGACTAGCGGACAATGAGCAGTTCTTC.

V usage is TRBV30 and J usage is TRBJ2-1; TRBD1 is a possible D gene (5 bases). V was cut by 8 bases and J by 5 bases, with 13 bases left in between. The CDR3 totals 12 residues. Per germline, CDR1 GTSNPN and CDR2 SVGIG (reference sequence). DNA for the CDR3: TGTGCCGGGTGGACACACCACAATGAGCAGTTCTTC. Translation gives CAGWTHHNEQFF.